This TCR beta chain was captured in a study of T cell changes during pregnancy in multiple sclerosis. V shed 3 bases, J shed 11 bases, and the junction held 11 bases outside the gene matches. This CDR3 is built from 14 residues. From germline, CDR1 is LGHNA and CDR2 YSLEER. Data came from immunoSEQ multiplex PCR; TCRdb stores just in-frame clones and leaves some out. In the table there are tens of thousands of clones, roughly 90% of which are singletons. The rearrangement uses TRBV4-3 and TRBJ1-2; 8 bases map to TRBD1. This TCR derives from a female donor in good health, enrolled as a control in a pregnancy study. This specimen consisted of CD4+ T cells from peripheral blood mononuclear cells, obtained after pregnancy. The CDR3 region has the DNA TGCGCCAGCAGCCACTCCAGGGGACAGGACAGGTACACCTTC. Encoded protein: CASSHSRGQDRYTF.